The 17 T cell receptor beta chains below all came from one sample that was sequenced in a study of CXCR3-negative and CXCR3-positive naive CD8 T cells. Researchers prepared the TRB cDNA libraries using 5' RACE with UMI labels. TCRdb re-called the 5' RACE reads, yielding one record per CDR3 amino acid sequence without DNA. The table gives tens of thousands of distinct CDR3 sequences; the top ten clones make up 10% of it. Material for sequencing was memory CD8+ T cells from blood. Receptors were obtained from a human donor in good health. Some clones in this sample may be carry-over from other donors' samples.

This chain links TRBV7-2 with TRBJ2-7; TCRdb gives TRBD1 as the D gene, but with no DNA this cannot be confirmed. This CDR3 spans 14 amino acids. The germline gives CDR1 SGHTA, CDR2 FQGNSA. CDR3 sequence reads: CASSLGDISYEQYF.

The V gene is TRBV7-2, the J gene TRBJ2-5; TCRdb picks TRBD2, but there is no DNA to check that call. The CDR3 spans 14 residues. Germline V gene data show CDR1 as SGHTA and CDR2 as FQGNSA. CDR3 amino acids: CASSWDLAQETQYF. The entire variable domain, with the rest obtained from reference TRBV7-2 and TRBJ2-5, is as follows: GAGVSQSPSNKVTEKGKDVELRCDPISGHTALYWYRQSLGQGLEFLIYFQGNSAPDKSGLPSDRFSAERTGGSVSTLTIQRTQQEDSAVYLCASSWDLAQETQYFGPGTRLLVL.

V usage is TRBV29-1 and J usage is TRBJ2-5. This CDR3 is 14 amino acids long. CDR1 is SQVTM, CDR2 ANQGSEA, per germline. The CDR3 here is CSVEEGNTQETQYF.

The rearrangement joins TRBV12-3 or TRBV12-4 to TRBJ1-2. The CDR3 is 13 residues long. The CDR3 sequence is CASSPGGVDGYTF.

The V gene is TRBV29-1, the J gene TRBJ2-7; the TCRdb call, TRBD2, lacks DNA for checking. CDR1 is SQVTM and CDR2 is ANQGSEA in the germline V gene. The CDR3 contains 13 residues. CDR3 loop: CSVEAEGNYEQYF.

The chain is built from TRBV27 and TRBJ2-1; the TRBD2 assignment by TCRdb is unverifiable without DNA. Germline loops: CDR1 MNHEY, CDR2 SMNVEV (reference sequence). The CDR3 is 15 residues long. The CDR3 loop reads CASSLGTSGRNEQFF.

This chain connects TRBV25-1 to TRBJ1-4. Germline CDR1 is MGHDK and CDR2 is SYGVNS. The CDR3 sequence is 15 residues long. CDR3 loop: CASSPDRRGMKMVFF.

The chain couples TRBV2 to TRBJ2-7; the TCRdb call, TRBD1, lacks DNA for checking. CDR3 length: 13 amino acids. Per the germline V gene, CDR1 is SNHLY and CDR2 is FYNNEI. This CDR3 reads CAAKGTVTYEQYF. The whole variable domain, filled in from reference TRBV2 and TRBJ2-7, reads EPEVTQTPSHQVTQMGQEVILRCVPISNHLYFYWYRQILGQKVEFLVSFYNNEISEKSEIFDDQFSVERPDGSNFTLKIRSTKLEDSAMYFCAAKGTVTYEQYFGPGTRLTVT.

The rearrangement uses TRBV6-5 and TRBJ1-6. Looked up from germline, CDR1 is MNHEY and CDR2 is SVGAGI. There are 15 residues in the CDR3. CDR3 amino acids: CASSYDSSYNSPLHF.

The genes are TRBV7-9 and TRBJ2-7. The CDR3 spans 15 residues. The germline V gene has CDR1 SEHNR and CDR2 FQNEAQ (reference sequence). The CDR3 reads CASSSQTLASYEQYF. Variable domain in full (rest from reference TRBV7-9 and TRBJ2-7): DTGVSQNPRHKITKRGQNVTFRCDPISEHNRLYWYRQTLGQGPEFLTYFQNEAQLEKSRLLSDRFSAERPKGSFSTLEIQRTEQGDSAMYLCASSSQTLASYEQYFGPGTRLTVT.

The chain is built from TRBV27 and TRBJ2-7. This CDR3 is built from 13 residues. Germline V gene lookup returns CDR1 MNHEY and CDR2 SMNVEV (reference sequence). The CDR3 sequence is CASSSPGVYEQYF.

CDR3 loop: CASSPRGRLLDGYTF. The rearrangement links TRBV7-8 to TRBJ1-2; TCRdb reports TRBD1, a call that lacks DNA to check it against. From germline, CDR1 is SGHVS and CDR2 FQNEAQ. The CDR3 extends over 15 amino acids.

This chain uses TRBV20-1 with TRBJ2-1; TCRdb returns TRBD1, unconfirmable since there is no DNA. Germline-derived CDR1 and CDR2 are DFQATT and SNEGSKA (reference sequence). The CDR3 is made up of 17 amino acids. The CDR3 here is CSARENQDRGWYNEQFF.

The chain couples TRBV7-2 to TRBJ1-3. From germline, CDR1 is SGHTA and CDR2 FQGNSA. The CDR3 loop spans 13 amino acids. The chain's CDR3 is CASSSSSGNTIYF.

V and J are TRBV29-1 and TRBJ2-7; TCRdb calls TRBD1, which cannot be checked without DNA. This CDR3 spans 12 amino acids. CDR1 SQVTM and CDR2 ANQGSEA come from the germline V gene. The CDR3 is CSVVGGTYEQYF.

This chain connects TRBV29-1 to TRBJ2-7; with no DNA, the TCRdb D assignment of TRBD1 cannot be verified. The germline CDR1 and CDR2 sequences are SQVTM and ANQGSEA. This CDR3 region has 15 residues. CDR3: CSVGAQEGAAYEQYF.

The rearrangement joins TRBV6-4 to TRBJ2-1; TCRdb's D gene call, TRBD2, goes unchecked for lack of DNA. The CDR3 sequence is 15 residues long. Germline V CDR1 and CDR2: MRHNA, SNTAGT. CDR3 amino acids: CASSSLAGEYNEQFF.